A selection of T cell receptor beta chains follows, all from one sample in a study of blood T cell repertoires in COVID-19. Clones were read by immunoSEQ multiplex PCR, and TCRdb kept only the in-frame ones, dropping some. Of about 190,000 clones in the sample, more than 70% were seen once. Sequenced sample: peripheral blood. These receptors were taken from a man between 18 and 35 years old with active or convalescent COVID-19. Both conserved end residues are part of each CDR3. D genes are given only for firm matches. Rows give clone size only sometimes, using once, few, many, or a class for an expanded clone.

TRBV25-1	-	-	TRBJ1-6	CASSDRKNSPLHF	TGTGCCAGCAGCGACAGGAAGAATTCACCCCTCCACTTT
TRBV7-9	-	TRBD2	TRBJ2-2	CASSFWVGTSRENTGELFF	TGTGCCAGCAGCTTTTGGGTGGGGACTAGCAGAGAGAACACCGGGGAGCTGTTTTTT
TRBV5-1	once	TRBD1	TRBJ1-2	CASSSSGQGSYGYTF	TGCGCCAGCAGCTCCAGTGGACAGGGATCCTATGGCTACACCTTC
TRBV5-1	-	-	TRBJ2-6	CASSLDGPSGANVLTF	TGCGCCAGCAGCTTGGACGGTCCCTCTGGGGCCAACGTCCTGACTTTC
TRBV5-1	-	TRBD2	TRBJ2-3	CASSLELTSGASDTQYF	TGCGCCAGCAGCTTGGAGTTGACTAGCGGGGCCTCAGATACGCAGTATTTT
TRBV25-1	-	TRBD1	TRBJ1-1	CATQTGVMNTEAFF	TGTGCCACTCAGACAGGGGTCATGAACACTGAAGCTTTCTTT
TRBV30	-	TRBD2	TRBJ2-3	CAWGGLAGSTDTQYF	TGTGCCTGGGGGGGACTAGCGGGGAGCACAGATACGCAGTATTTT
TRBV6-4	-	-	TRBJ2-5	CASSGRVMEETQYF	TGTGCCAGCAGTGGCAGGGTAATGGAAGAGACCCAGTACTTC
TRBV21-1	-	-	TRBJ2-4	CADGRGAGWNIQYF	TGTGCCGACGGTAGGGGCGCCGGATGGAACATTCAGTACTTC
TRBV5-4	many	TRBD2	TRBJ2-3	CASRNGLAGTDTQYF	TGTGCCAGCAGAAACGGACTAGCGGGAACAGATACGCAGTATTTT
TRBV4-3	-	-	TRBJ1-2	CASSPSHVHTGYGYTF	TGCGCCAGCAGCCCTTCTCATGTTCATACAGGCTATGGCTACACCTTC